This T cell receptor beta chain came from a study of blood T cell repertoires in COVID-19. Looking at the study overall: Acute and convalescent COVID-19 specimens originated in the United States, Italy and Spain.

Methods used by the authors: Reference gene primers were amplified, and this amplification served to estimate nucleated cell counts. The data were produced by immunoSEQ multiplex PCR, yet TCRdb's version contains in-frame clones alone and is incomplete. The DNA was the basis for D and trimming; V, J and clone size are from that table. Of 200,000 to 250,000 clones listed, just under 85% are singletons. Germline values: CDR1 LGHDT, CDR2 YNNKEL (reference sequence). The ends lost 4 bases at V and 0 bases at J; junction bases unmatched: 0. The CDR3 covers 14 residues. The receptor was derived from a man aged 50-60 years with acute or convalescent COVID-19. The chain uses TRBV3-1 (or the pseudogene TRBV3-2) and TRBJ2-5; TRBD2 agrees at 9 bases. The sequenced sample consisted of peripheral blood. DNA of the CDR3: TGTGCCAGCAGCCGCGGGGGGGACCAAGAGACCCAGTACTTC. It specifies CASSRGGDQETQYF.